The entry that follows covers one TCR beta chain sequence. As yet, its antigen is unknown. Sequencing used immunoSEQ multiplex PCR; TCRdb keeps in-frame clones, though not all of them. Here the sample spans roughly 140,000 clones, around 88% being singletons. There are 14 residues in the CDR3. Germline assignment: CDR1 SNHLY and CDR2 FYNNEI. The V and J ends lost 4 bases and 6 bases, in that order; junction bases with no gene match: 8. These data originate in a study of cytomegalovirus exposure and HLA in healthy donors. Whole-study results and caveats: The study put 150 to 200 TCR beta chains on its list as cytomegalovirus-associated. Researchers reported that a few CMV-associated chains were confirmed in vitro as CMV antigen-specific. With high specificity and sensitivity, the classifier reportedly diagnosed cytomegalovirus status. Later, an analysis found that TCR clusters from the first cohort tended to co-occur in the 130 or so validation repertoires.

What was sequenced was PBMCs. The sequence derives from a woman in her late teens or twenties in good health and CMV-seropositive. This sequence joins TRBV2 and TRBJ1-2; 7 positions agree with TRBD1. CDR3 sequence (DNA): TGTGCCAGCAGTGCCCTAGGGACAGCTAATGGCTACACCTTC. Protein sequence: CASSALGTANGYTF.